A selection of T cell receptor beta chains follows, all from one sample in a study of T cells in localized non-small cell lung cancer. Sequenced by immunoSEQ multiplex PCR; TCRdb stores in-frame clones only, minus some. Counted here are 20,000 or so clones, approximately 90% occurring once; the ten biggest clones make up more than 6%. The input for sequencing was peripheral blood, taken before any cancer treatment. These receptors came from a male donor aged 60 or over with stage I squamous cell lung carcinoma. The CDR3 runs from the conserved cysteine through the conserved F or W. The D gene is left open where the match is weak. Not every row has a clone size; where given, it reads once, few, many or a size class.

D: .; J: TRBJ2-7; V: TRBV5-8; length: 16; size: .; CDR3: CASSGGTRDGSYEQYF; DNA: TGTGCCAGCAGCGGGGGAACAAGGGACGGCTCCTACGAGCAGTACTTC
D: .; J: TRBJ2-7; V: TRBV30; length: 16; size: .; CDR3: CAWSALGGARDYEQYF; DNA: TGTGCCTGGAGTGCCCTGGGAGGTGCTCGGGACTACGAGCAGTACTTC
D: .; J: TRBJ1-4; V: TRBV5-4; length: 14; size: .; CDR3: CASSLKQNNEKLFF; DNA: TGTGCCAGCAGCTTGAAACAGAATAATGAAAAACTGTTTTTT
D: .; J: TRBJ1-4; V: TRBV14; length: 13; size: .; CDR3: CASSQGTAEKLFF; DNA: TGTGCCAGCAGCCAAGGGACAGCCGAAAAACTGTTTTTT
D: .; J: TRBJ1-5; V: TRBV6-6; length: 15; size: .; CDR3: CASSSQGRGNQPQHF; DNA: TGTGCCAGCAGTTCCCAGGGAAGAGGCAATCAGCCCCAGCATTTT
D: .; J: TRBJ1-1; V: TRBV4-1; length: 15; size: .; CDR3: CASSHGGTMNTEAFF; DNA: TGCGCCAGCAGCCACGGGGGGACCATGAACACTGAAGCTTTCTTT
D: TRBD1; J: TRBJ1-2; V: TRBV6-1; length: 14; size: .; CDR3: CASKSGQGGYGYTF; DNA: TGTGCCAGCAAAAGTGGACAGGGAGGCTATGGCTACACCTTC
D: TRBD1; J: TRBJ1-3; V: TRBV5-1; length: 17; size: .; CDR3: CASSLSGRGFSGNTIYF; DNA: TGCGCCAGCAGCTTGAGTGGCAGGGGGTTCTCTGGAAACACCATATATTTT
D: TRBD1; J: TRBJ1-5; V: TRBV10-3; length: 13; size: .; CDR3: CAGGTGARQPQHF; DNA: TGTGCCGGGGGGACAGGGGCGCGGCAGCCCCAGCATTTT
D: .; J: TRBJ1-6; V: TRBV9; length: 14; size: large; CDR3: CASSAGELNSPLHF; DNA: TGTGCCAGCAGCGCAGGGGAGTTAAATTCACCCCTCCACTTT
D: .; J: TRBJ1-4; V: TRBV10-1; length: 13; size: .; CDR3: CASSEGANEKLFF; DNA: TGCGCCAGCAGTGAAGGGGCTAATGAAAAACTGTTTTTT
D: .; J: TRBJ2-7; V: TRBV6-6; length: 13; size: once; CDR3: CASSFLRENEQYF; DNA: TGTGCCAGCAGTTTTCTTCGGGAAAACGAGCAGTACTTC
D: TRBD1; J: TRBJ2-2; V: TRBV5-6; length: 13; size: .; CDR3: CASSLPGGGELFF; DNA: TGTGCCAGCAGCTTGCCAGGGGGCGGGGAGCTGTTTTTT
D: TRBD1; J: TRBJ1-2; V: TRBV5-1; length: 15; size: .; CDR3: CASSWGTGRDYGYTF; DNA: TGCGCCAGCAGCTGGGGGACAGGGCGAGACTATGGCTACACCTTC
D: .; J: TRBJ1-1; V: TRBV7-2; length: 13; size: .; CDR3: CASSLGGGTEAFF; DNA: TGTGCCAGCAGCTTAGGAGGGGGCACTGAAGCTTTCTTT
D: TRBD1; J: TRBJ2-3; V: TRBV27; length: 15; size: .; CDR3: CASSSRDRGTDTQYF; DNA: TGTGCCAGCAGTTCCCGGGACAGGGGAACAGATACGCAGTATTTT
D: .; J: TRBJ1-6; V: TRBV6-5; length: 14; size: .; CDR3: CASSYAPDPSPLHF; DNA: TGTGCCAGCAGTTACGCCCCGGATCCGTCACCCCTCCACTTT
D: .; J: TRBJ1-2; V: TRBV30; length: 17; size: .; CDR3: CAWTPRVWGRSSYGYTF; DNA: TGTGCCTGGACCCCCCGGGTTTGGGGGAGGAGTAGCTATGGCTACACCTTC
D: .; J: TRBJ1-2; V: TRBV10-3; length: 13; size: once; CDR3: CAISEGRGVGYTF; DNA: TGTGCCATCAGTGAGGGTAGGGGCGTGGGCTACACCTTC
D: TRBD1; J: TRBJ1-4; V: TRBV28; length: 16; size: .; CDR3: CASSYLRQGGNEKLFF; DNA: TGTGCCAGCAGTTACCTCAGACAGGGGGGGAATGAAAAACTGTTTTTT
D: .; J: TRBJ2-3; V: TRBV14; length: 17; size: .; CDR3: CASSQDRGGASTDTQYF; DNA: TGTGCCAGCAGCCAAGATCGAGGCGGAGCCAGCACAGATACGCAGTATTTT
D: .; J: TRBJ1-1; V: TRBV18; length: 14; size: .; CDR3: CASSLKGRDTEAFF; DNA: TGTGCCAGCTCACTAAAGGGGAGGGACACTGAAGCTTTCTTT
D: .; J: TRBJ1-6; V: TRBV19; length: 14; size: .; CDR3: CASRDKGGPQPLHF; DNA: TGTGCCAGTAGGGATAAGGGGGGTCCTCAGCCCCTCCACTTT
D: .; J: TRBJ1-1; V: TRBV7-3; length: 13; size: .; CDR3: CASSYLEASEAFF; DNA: TGTGCCAGCAGCTATCTTGAAGCCAGTGAAGCTTTCTTT
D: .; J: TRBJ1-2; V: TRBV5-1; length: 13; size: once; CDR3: CASSFVGSHGYTF; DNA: TGCGCCAGCAGCTTTGTCGGGAGCCATGGCTACACCTTC
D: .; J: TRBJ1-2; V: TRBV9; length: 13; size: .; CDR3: CASSPLEGYGYTF; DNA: TGTGCCAGCAGCCCACTCGAGGGGTATGGCTACACCTTC
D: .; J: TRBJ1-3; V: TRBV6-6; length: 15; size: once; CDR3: CASTHKGLGGNTIYF; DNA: TGTGCCAGCACCCACAAGGGGTTGGGTGGAAACACCATATATTTT
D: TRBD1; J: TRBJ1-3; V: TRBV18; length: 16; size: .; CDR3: CASSPQRDRGRNTIYF; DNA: TGTGCCAGCTCACCACAAAGGGACAGGGGTCGAAACACCATATATTTT
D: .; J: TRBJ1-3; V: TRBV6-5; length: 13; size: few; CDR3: CASRPPGGNTIYF; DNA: TGTGCCAGCAGACCCCCAGGAGGAAACACCATATATTTT
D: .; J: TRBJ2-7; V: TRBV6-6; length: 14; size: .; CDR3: CASSYPDVWGEQYF; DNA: TGTGCCAGCAGTTACCCGGACGTTTGGGGGGAGCAGTACTTC
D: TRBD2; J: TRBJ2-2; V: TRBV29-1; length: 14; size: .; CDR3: CSALLRGDTGELFF; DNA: TGCAGCGCCCTTCTTCGGGGGGACACCGGGGAGCTGTTTTTT